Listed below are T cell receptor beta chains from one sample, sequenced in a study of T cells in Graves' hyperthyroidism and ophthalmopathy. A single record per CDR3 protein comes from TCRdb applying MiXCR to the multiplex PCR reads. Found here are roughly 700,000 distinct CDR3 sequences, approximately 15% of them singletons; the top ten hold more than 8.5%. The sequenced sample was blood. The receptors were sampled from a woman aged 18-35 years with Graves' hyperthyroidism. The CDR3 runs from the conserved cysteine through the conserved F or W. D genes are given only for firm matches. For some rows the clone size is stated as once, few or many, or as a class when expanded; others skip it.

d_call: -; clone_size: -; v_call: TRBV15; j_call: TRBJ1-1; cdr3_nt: TGTGCCACCAGCAGAGATGTGGGGTTGAACACTGAAGCTTTCTTT; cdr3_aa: CATSRDVGLNTEAFF
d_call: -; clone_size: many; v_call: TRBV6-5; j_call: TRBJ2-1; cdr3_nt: TGTGCCAGCAGTTACTCGTTCGGAAACAATGAGCAGTTCTTC; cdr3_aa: CASSYSFGNNEQFF
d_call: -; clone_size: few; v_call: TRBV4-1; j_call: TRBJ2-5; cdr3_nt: TGCGCCAGCAGCCAAGATAGTTGGGAGACCCAGTACTTC; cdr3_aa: CASSQDSWETQYF
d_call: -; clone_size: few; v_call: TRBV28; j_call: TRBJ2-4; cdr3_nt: TGTGCCAGCAGTACAGGCATCTGGTCCAAAAACATTCAGTACTTC; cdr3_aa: CASSTGIWSKNIQYF
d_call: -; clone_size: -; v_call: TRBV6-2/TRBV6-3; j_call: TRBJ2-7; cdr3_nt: TGTGCCAGCAATTACTACTCCGAGCAGTACTTC; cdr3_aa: CASNYYSEQYF
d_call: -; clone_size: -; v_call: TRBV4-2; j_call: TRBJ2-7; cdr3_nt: TGTGCCAGCAGCCCCGGTTCGAGCTCCTACAATGAGCAGTACTTC; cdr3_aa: CASSPGSSSYNEQYF
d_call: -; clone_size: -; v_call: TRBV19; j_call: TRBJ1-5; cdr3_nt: TGTGCCAGTAGTACTACCCGGGGGCCACGGATTGGGGGCAATCAGCCCCAGCATTTT; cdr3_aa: CASSTTRGPRIGGNQPQHF
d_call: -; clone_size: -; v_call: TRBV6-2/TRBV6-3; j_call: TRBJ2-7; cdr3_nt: TGTGCCAGCCGCGGGGACAGCTCCTACGAGCAGTACTTC; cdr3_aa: CASRGDSSYEQYF
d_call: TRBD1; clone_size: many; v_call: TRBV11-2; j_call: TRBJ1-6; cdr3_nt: TGTGCCAGCAGAACCTCCGGGACAGCTTATAATTCACCCCTCCACTTT; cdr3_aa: CASRTSGTAYNSPLHF
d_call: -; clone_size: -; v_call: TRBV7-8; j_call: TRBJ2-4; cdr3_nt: TGTGCCAGCAGCTTAGTCTTTGTGGGTAGGGGTCGGGCCAAAAACATTCAGTACTTC; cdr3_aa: CASSLVFVGRGRAKNIQYF
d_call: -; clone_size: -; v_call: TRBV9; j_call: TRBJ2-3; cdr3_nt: TGTGCCAGCAGCGTAGTTAGTGGTGATACGCAGTATTTT; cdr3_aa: CASSVVSGDTQYF
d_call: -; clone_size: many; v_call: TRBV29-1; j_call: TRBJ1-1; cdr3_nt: TGCAGCGTCGCTGGGACATCGGGCGGTGACACTGAAGCTTTCTTT; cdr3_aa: CSVAGTSGGDTEAFF
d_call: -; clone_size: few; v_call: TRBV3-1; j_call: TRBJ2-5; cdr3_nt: TGTGCCAGCAGCCAAGTTGTAAAAGAGACCCAGTACTTC; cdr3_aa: CASSQVVKETQYF
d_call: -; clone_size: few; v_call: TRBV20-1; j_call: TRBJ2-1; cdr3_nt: TGCAGTGGGGGCCACAATGAGCAGTTCTTC; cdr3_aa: CSGGHNEQFF
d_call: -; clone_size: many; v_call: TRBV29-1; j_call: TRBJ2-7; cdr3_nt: TGCAGCGTCCTCCGCGGCAGCTCCTACGAGCAGTACTTC; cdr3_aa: CSVLRGSSYEQYF
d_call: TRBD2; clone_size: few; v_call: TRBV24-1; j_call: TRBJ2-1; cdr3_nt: TGTGCCACCAGTGTGACTAGCGGGAGTAAGGACAATGAGCAGTTCTTC; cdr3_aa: CATSVTSGSKDNEQFF
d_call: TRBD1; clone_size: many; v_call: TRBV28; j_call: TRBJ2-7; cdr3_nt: TGTGCCAGCAGGGACAGGGTCGGCGACGAGCAGTACTTC; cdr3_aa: CASRDRVGDEQYF
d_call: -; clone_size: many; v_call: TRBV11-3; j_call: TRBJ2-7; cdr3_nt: TGTGCCAGCACTTATGGAAGGGGGGGAGGCTCCTACGAGCAGTACTTC; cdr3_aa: CASTYGRGGGSYEQYF
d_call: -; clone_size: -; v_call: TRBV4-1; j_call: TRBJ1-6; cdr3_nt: TGCGCCAGCAGCCAAGCCGGGGGGAATTCACCCCTCCACTTT; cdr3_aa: CASSQAGGNSPLHF
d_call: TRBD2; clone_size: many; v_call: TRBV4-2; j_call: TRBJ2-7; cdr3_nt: TGTGCCAGCAGCCAAGGGCCGGGACTAGCCCCGTCCGAGCAGTACTTC; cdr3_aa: CASSQGPGLAPSEQYF
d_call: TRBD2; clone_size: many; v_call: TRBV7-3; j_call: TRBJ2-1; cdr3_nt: TGTGCCAGCAGCCCCAAGACTAGCGGGAGATACAATGAGCAGTTCTTC; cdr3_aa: CASSPKTSGRYNEQFF
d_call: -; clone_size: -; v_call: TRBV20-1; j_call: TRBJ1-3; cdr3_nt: TGCAGTGCTAGAATCCGAGGGTCTGGAAACACCATATATTTT; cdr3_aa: CSARIRGSGNTIYF
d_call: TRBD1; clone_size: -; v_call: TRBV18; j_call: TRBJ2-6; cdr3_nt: TGTGCCAGCTCTCAAACAGGGGCCGGGGCCAACGTCCTGACTTTC; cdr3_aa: CASSQTGAGANVLTF
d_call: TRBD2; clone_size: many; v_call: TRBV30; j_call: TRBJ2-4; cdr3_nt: TGTGCCTGGAGTGGGCTAGCGGGAGGCATTCAGTACTTC; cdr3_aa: CAWSGLAGGIQYF